These T cell receptor beta chains were read from a single sample in a study of post-analysis software for immune sequencing data. TCRdb processed the PCR reads anew with MiXCR; each CDR3 protein has one entry. The sample holds about 810,000 distinct CDR3 sequences, roughly 50% seen once. Source material: blood. The receptor set was obtained from a girl aged 5-17 years with multiple sclerosis. Both conserved end residues are part of each CDR3. The order of the fields is clone size, J gene, D gene, V gene, CDR3 protein, CDR3 DNA. A D gene is named only where the DNA matches it firmly. Size is omitted from some rows. Given values are once, few, many or a class for expanded clones.

>NA|TRBJ2-1|TRBD2|TRBV5-1
CASSHSIPKIKRGNYNEQFF
TGCGCCAGCAGCCATTCAATACCGAAGATTAAGCGGGGGAACTACAATGAGCAGTTCTTC
>once|TRBJ2-1|TRBD2|TRBV4-1
CASSQDWGTSTRYNEQFF
TGCGCCAGCAGCCAAGATTGGGGGACTAGTACGCGTTACAATGAGCAGTTCTTC
>NA|TRBJ2-7|NA|TRBV29-1
CSVEDPDSTYEQYF
TGCAGCGTTGAAGATCCCGACAGCACCTACGAGCAGTACTTC
>NA|TRBJ2-3|TRBD2|TRBV6-4
CASSRTSGGTDTQYF
TGTGCCAGCAGCCGGACTAGCGGGGGCACAGATACGCAGTATTTT
>NA|TRBJ2-7|NA|TRBV21-1
CASIVDREYHYEQYF
TGTGCCAGCATCGTAGACAGGGAGTATCACTACGAGCAGTACTTC
>NA|TRBJ2-1|TRBD2|TRBV7-2
CASSSSGGAGEQFF
TGTGCCAGCAGCTCTAGCGGGGGGGCGGGGGAGCAGTTCTTC
>NA|TRBJ2-7|TRBD2|TRBV9
CASSVGGTSGNVYEQYF
TGTGCCAGCAGCGTAGGAGGGACTAGCGGGAATGTGTACGAGCAGTACTTC
>NA|TRBJ2-5|NA|TRBV6-5
CASSYSKGKETQYF
TGTGCCAGCAGTTACTCGAAGGGAAAAGAGACCCAGTACTTC
>NA|TRBJ2-1|NA|TRBV11-2
CASSFSRDNEQFF
TGTGCCAGCAGCTTCTCTAGGGACAATGAGCAGTTCTTC
>NA|TRBJ2-1|TRBD2|TRBV6-5
CASSYDLSGGSYNEQFF
TGTGCCAGCAGTTACGATCTTAGCGGGGGATCCTACAATGAGCAGTTCTTC
>NA|TRBJ2-7|NA|TRBV5-1
CASSVSVSCEQYF
TGCGCCAGCAGCGTTAGCGTCTCCTGCGAGCAGTACTTC
>NA|TRBJ2-7|NA|TRBV5-1
CASSFAGAHEQYF
TGCGCCAGCAGCTTCGCAGGGGCCCACGAGCAGTACTTC
>NA|TRBJ2-1|NA|TRBV2
CASRYTYNEQFF
TGTGCCAGCAGGTACACGTACAATGAGCAGTTCTTC
>NA|TRBJ1-5|NA|TRBV27
CASSPRSNRDNQPQHF
TGTGCCAGCAGCCCGCGATCGAACAGGGATAATCAGCCCCAGCATTTT
>NA|TRBJ2-1|NA|TRBV9
CASSPRQITYNEQFF
TGTGCCAGCAGCCCCCGACAGATTACATACAATGAGCAGTTCTTC
>NA|TRBJ1-6|TRBD1|TRBV5-1
CASSLAVDRAGGMDSPLHF
TGCGCCAGCAGCTTGGCGGTGGACAGGGCCGGGGGGATGGACTCACCCCTCCACTTT
>NA|TRBJ2-7|TRBD1|TRBV5-1
CASSPRQGDNEQYF
TGCGCCAGCAGCCCAAGACAGGGGGACAACGAGCAGTACTTC
>NA|TRBJ2-7|NA|TRBV7-9
CASSRQAGYEQYF
TGTGCCAGCAGCAGGCAGGCCGGCTACGAGCAGTACTTC
>NA|TRBJ2-1|TRBD2|TRBV20-1
CSARGGTSGNYYEQFF
TGCAGTGCTAGAGGTGGGACTAGCGGGAATTACTATGAGCAGTTCTTC
>NA|TRBJ2-7|TRBD2|TRBV7-9
CASRASGSSHEQYF
TGTGCCAGCAGGGCTAGCGGGAGCTCCCACGAGCAGTACTTC
>NA|TRBJ2-7|TRBD1|TRBV4-1
CASSLPGQGYLTYEQYF
TGCGCCAGCAGCCTCCCGGGACAGGGCTACCTTACCTACGAGCAGTACTTC
>once|TRBJ2-3|TRBD1|TRBV5-1
CASSTGTAYTDTQYF
TGCGCCAGCAGCACCGGGACAGCTTACACAGATACGCAGTATTTT
>few|TRBJ2-7|NA|TRBV6-5
CASSPYRGGSYEQYF
TGTGCCAGCAGTCCCTATCGCGGTGGATCCTACGAGCAGTACTTC
>NA|TRBJ1-2|NA|TRBV12-3/TRBV12-4
CASREGGSDGYTF
TGTGCCAGCAGAGAAGGCGGCAGTGATGGCTACACCTTC
>NA|TRBJ2-7|NA|TRBV20-1
CSASASSVGSYEQYF
TGCAGTGCTAGTGCAAGCTCGGTGGGCTCCTACGAGCAGTACTTC
>NA|TRBJ2-5|NA|TRBV12-3/TRBV12-4
CASSWSGETQYF
TGTGCCAGCAGCTGGTCGGGAGAGACCCAGTACTTC
>few|TRBJ2-1|TRBD2|TRBV9
CASSASGGSYNEQFF
TGTGCCAGCAGCGCTAGCGGGGGCTCCTACAATGAGCAGTTCTTC
>NA|TRBJ2-3|NA|TRBV6-5
CASSRTTGTTQYF
TGTGCCAGCAGTCGGACTACCGGGACTACGCAGTATTTT
>many|TRBJ2-1|TRBD1|TRBV5-1
CASSWDSSYNEQFF
TGTGCCAGCAGTTGGGACAGCTCCTACAATGAGCAGTTCTTC
>NA|TRBJ2-3|NA|TRBV5-1
CASSIPGQDTQYF
TGCGCCAGCAGCATTCCGGGGCAAGATACGCAGTATTTT
>NA|TRBJ2-1|NA|TRBV6-5
CASSYAFISEQFF
TGTGCCAGCAGTTACGCCTTTATAAGTGAGCAGTTCTTC
>NA|TRBJ2-7|TRBD1|TRBV4-1
CASSPPSGGVRSSYEQYF
TGCGCCAGCAGCCCCCCGTCAGGGGGCGTCAGGTCCTCCTACGAGCAGTACTTC
>once|TRBJ2-1|NA|TRBV7-2
CASSFRGAGYEQFF
TGTGCCAGCAGCTTCCGGGGGGCCGGGTATGAGCAGTTCTTC
>NA|TRBJ2-5|NA|TRBV6-6
CASSGSQQETQYF
TGTGCCAGCAGCGGTAGCCAACAAGAGACCCAGTACTTC
>NA|TRBJ2-3|TRBD2|TRBV29-1
CSVWTSGSGTQYF
TGCAGCGTATGGACTAGTGGGTCTGGTACGCAGTATTTT
>NA|TRBJ2-1|NA|TRBV20-1
CSARSASSYNEQFF
TGCAGTGCTAGGTCAGCGAGCTCCTACAATGAGCAGTTCTTC
>once|TRBJ2-3|NA|TRBV12-3/TRBV12-4
CASNIRSGEDTQYF
TGTGCCAGCAACATCCGGTCGGGGGAGGATACGCAGTATTTT
>NA|TRBJ2-7|NA|TRBV20-1
CSASWGGLKNEQYF
TGCAGTGCTAGCTGGGGTGGTTTAAAGAATGAGCAGTACTTC
>NA|TRBJ1-6|NA|TRBV6-2/TRBV6-3
CASSYLTGYNSPLHF
TGTGCCAGCAGTTACTTGACGGGATATAATTCACCCCTCCACTTT
>few|TRBJ2-7|NA|TRBV5-1
CASSFLGSGTYEQYF
TGCGCCAGCAGCTTCCTCGGTTCAGGTACCTACGAGCAGTACTTC